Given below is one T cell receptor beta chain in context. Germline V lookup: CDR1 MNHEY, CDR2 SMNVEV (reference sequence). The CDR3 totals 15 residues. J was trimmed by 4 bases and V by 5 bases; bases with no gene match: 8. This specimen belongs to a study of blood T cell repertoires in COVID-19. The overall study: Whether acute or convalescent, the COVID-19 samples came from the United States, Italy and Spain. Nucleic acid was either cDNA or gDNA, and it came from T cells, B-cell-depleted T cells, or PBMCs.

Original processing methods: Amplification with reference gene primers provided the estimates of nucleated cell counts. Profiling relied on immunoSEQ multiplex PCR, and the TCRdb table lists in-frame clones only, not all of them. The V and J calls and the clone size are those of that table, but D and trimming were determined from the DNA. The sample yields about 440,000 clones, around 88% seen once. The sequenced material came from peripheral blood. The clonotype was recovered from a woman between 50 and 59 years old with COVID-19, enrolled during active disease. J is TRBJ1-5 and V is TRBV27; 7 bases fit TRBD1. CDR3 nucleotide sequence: TGTGCCAGCAGTCCGACAGGGATATGGAATCAGCCCCAGCATTTT. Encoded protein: CASSPTGIWNQPQHF.